This T cell receptor (beta chain) was captured in a study of OX40 agonist ivuxolimab in advanced cancers. Study in general: Three patients had partial responses: one hepatocellular carcinoma, two cutaneous melanoma.

The CDR3 spans 19 residues. Trimming took off 4 bases at V and 0 bases at J, with 19 bases between the two ends. Germline CDR1 is SGHDN and CDR2 is FVKESK. Only in-frame clones appear in the TCRdb table, and some are missing; sequencing was by immunoSEQ multiplex PCR. Of fewer than 70,000 clones in the sample, around nine tenths were seen once. This clone was recorded once. The receptor was isolated from an adult with an advanced solid tumor such as melanoma, head and neck, liver or kidney cancer. The V gene is TRBV14, the J gene TRBJ2-6; D ambiguous. The sample was CD4+ or CD8+ T cells sorted from blood, taken in a trial of the OX40 agonist ivuxolimab. The CDR3 nucleotides are TGTGCCAGCAGCCCCTCGAAAGGTCAAAGAACCTCTGGGGCCAACGTCCTGACTTTC. Its protein is CASSPSKGQRTSGANVLTF.